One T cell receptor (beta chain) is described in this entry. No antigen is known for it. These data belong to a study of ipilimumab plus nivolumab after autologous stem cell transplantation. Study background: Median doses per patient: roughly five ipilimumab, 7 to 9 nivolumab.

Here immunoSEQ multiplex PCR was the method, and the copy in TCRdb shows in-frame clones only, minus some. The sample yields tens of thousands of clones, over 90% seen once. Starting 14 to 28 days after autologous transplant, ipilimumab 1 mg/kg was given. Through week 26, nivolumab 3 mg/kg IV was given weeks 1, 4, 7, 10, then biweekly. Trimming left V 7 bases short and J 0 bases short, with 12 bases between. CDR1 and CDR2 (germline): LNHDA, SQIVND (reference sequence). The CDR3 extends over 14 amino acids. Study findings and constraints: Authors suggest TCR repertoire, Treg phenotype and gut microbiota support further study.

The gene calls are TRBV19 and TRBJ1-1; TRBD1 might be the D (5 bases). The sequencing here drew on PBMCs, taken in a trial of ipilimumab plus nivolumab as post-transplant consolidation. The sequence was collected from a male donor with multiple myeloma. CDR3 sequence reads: CASTEQALNTEAFF. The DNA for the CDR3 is TGTGCCAGTACCGAACAGGCGCTGAACACTGAAGCTTTCTTT.